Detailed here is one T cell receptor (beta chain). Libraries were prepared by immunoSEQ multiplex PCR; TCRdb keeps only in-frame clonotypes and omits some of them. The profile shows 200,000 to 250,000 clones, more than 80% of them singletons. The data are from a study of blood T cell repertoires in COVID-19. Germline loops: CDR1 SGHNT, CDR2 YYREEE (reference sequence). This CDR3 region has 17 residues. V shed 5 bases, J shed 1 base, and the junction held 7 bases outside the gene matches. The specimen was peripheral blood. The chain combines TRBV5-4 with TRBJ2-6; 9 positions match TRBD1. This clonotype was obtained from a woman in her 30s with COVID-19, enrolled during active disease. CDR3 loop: CASRTGTGRSGANVLTF. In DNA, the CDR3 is TGTGCCAGCAGAACCGGGACAGGGAGGTCTGGGGCCAACGTCCTGACTTTC.